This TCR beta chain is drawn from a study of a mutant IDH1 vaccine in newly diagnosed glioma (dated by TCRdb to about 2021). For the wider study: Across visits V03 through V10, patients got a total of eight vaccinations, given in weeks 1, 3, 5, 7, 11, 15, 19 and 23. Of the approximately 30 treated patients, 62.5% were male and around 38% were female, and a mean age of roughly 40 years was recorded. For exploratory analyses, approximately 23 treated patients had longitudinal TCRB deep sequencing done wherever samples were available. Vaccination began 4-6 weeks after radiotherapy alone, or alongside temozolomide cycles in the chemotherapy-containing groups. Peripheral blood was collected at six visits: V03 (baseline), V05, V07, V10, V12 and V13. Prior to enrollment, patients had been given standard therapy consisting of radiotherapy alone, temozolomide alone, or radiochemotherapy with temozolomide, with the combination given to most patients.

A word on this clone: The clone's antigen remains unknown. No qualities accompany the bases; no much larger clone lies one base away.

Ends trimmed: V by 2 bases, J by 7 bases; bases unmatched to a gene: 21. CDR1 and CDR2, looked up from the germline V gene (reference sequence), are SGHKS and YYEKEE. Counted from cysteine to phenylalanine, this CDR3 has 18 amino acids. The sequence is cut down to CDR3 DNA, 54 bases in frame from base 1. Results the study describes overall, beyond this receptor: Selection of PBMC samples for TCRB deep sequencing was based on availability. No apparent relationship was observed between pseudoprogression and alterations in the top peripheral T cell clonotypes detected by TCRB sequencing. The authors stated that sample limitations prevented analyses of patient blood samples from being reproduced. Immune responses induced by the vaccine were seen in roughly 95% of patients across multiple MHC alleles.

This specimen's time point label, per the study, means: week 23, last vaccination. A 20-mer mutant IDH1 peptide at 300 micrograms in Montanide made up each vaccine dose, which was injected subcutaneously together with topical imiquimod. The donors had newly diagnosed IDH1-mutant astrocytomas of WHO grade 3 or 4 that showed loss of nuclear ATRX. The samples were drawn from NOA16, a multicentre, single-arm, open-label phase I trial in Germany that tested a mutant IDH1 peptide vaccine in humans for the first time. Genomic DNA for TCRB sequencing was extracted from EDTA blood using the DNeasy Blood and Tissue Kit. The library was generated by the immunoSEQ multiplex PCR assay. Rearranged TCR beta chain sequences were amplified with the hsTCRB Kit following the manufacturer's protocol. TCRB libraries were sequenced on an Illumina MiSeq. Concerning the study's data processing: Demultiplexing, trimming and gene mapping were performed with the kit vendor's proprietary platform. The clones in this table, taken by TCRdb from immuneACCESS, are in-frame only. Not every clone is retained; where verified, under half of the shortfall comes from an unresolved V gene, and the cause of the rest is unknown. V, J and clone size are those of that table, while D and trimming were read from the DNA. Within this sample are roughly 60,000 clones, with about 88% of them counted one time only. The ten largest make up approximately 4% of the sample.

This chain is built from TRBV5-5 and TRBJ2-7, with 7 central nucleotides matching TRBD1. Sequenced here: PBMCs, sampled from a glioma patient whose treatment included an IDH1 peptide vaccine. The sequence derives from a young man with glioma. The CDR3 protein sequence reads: CASSFYRGRTEPRVEQYF. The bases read TGTGCCAGCAGCTTTTACAGGGGACGGACGGAACCCCGTGTTGAGCAGTACTTC.